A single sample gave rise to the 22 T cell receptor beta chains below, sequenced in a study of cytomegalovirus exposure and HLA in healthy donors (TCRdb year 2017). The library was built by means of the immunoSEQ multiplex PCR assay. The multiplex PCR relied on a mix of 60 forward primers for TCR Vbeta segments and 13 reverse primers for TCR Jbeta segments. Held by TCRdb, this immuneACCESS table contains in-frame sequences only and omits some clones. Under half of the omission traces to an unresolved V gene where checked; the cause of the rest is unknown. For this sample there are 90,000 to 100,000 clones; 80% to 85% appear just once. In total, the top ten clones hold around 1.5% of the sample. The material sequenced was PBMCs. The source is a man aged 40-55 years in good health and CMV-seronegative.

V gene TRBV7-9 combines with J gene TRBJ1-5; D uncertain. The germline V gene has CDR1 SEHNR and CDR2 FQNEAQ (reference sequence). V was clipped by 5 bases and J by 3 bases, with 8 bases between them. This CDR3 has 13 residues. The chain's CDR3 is CASSRGDNQPQHF. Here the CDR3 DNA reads TGTGCCAGCAGCCGAGGTGACAATCAGCCCCAGCATTTT.

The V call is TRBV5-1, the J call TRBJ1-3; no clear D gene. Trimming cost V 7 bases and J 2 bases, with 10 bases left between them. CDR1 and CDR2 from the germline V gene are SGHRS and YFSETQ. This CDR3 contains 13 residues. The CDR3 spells CASQGGPGNTIYF. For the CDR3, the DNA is TGCGCCAGCCAAGGAGGGCCTGGAAACACCATATATTTT.

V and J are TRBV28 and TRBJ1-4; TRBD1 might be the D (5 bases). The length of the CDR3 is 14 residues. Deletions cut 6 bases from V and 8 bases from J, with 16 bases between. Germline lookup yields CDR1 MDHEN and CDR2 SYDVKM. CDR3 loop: CASRSGRVWEKLFF. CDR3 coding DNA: TGTGCCAGCAGATCCGGCAGGGTATGGGAAAAACTGTTTTTT.

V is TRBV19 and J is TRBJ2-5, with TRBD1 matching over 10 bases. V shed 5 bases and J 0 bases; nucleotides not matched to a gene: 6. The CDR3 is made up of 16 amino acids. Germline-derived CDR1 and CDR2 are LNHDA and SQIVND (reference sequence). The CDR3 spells CASSPSGTGDQETQYF. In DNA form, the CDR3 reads TGTGCCAGTAGTCCTTCCGGGACAGGGGACCAAGAGACCCAGTACTTC. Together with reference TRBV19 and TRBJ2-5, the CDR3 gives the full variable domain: DGGITQSPKYLFRKEGQNVTLSCEQNLNHDAMYWYRQDPGQGLRLIYYSQIVNDFQKGDIAEGYSVSREKKESFPLTVTSAQKNPTAFYLCASSPSGTGDQETQYFGPGTRLLVL.

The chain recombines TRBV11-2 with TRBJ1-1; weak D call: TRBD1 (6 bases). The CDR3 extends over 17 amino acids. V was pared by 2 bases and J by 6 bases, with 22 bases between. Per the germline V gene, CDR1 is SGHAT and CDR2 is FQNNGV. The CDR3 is CASSLSGDTVSGSEAFF. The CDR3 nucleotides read TGTGCCAGCAGCTTATCCGGGGACACCGTCTCGGGCTCTGAAGCTTTCTTT.

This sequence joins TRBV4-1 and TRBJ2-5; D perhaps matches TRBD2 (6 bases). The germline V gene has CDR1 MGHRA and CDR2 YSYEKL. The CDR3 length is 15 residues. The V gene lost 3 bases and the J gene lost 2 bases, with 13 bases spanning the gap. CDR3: CASSQGPGLQETQYF. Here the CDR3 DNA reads TGCGCCAGCAGCCAGGGGCCGGGACTTCAAGAGACCCAGTACTTC.

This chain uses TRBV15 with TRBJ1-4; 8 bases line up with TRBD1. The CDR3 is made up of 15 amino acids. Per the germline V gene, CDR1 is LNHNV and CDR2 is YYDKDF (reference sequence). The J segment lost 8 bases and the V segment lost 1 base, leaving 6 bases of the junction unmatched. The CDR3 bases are TGTGCCACCAGCAGAGGTGGACAGGGCGGCGAAAAACTGTTTTTT. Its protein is CATSRGGQGGEKLFF.

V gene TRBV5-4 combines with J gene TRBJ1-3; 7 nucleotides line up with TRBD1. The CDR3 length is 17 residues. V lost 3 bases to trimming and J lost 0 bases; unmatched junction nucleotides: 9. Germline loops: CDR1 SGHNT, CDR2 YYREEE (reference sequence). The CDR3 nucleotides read TGTGCCAGCAGCTCGGACGGGGACAGACACTCTGGAAACACCATATATTTT. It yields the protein CASSSDGDRHSGNTIYF.

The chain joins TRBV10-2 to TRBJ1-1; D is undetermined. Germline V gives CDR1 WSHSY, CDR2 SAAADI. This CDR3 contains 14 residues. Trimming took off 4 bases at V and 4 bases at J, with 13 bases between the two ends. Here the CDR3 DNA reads TGCGCCAGCAGTGTCGTAGAAAGCGTCACTGAAGCTTTCTTT. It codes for CASSVVESVTEAFF.

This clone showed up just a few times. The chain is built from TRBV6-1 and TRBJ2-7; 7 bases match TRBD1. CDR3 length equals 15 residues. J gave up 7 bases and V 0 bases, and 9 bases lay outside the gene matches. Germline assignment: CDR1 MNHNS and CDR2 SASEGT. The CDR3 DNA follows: TGTGCCAGCAGTGAAGCGCCACAGGGGTCAGGAGAGCAGTACTTC. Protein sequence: CASSEAPQGSGEQYF.

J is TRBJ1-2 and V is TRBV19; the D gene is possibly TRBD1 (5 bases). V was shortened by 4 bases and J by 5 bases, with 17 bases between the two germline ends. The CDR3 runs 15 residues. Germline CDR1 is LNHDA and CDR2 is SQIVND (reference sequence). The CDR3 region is CASSRGGAAWYGYTF. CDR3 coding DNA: TGTGCCAGTAGTAGGGGGGGAGCGGCGTGGTATGGCTACACCTTC.

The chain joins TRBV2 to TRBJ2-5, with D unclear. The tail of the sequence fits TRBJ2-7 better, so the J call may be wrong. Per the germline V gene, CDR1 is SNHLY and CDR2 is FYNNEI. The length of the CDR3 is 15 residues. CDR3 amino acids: CASSVEPLVYYEQYF. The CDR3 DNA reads TGTGCCAGCAGTGTTGAACCCCTTGTTTACTACGAGCAGTACTTC.

The CDR3 DNA reads as TGTGCCAGCAGCTTAAATTCTAGCCCGAAGCCCCAGTACTTC. Translation gives CASSLNSSPKPQYF. V is TRBV7-2 and J is TRBJ2-5; a possible D gene is TRBD2 (5 bases). The CDR3 consists of 14 residues. Trimming left V 2 bases short and J 9 bases short, with 16 bases between. The germline gives CDR1 SGHTA, CDR2 FQGNSA.

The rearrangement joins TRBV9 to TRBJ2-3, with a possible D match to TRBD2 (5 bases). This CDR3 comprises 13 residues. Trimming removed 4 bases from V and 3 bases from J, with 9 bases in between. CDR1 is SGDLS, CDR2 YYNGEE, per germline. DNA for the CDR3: TGTGCCAGCAGCTCGACTACTACAGATACGCAGTATTTT. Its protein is CASSSTTTDTQYF. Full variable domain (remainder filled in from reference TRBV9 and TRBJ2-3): DSGVTQTPKHLITATGQRVTLRCSPRSGDLSVYWYQQSLDQGLQFLIQYYNGEERAKGNILERFSAQQFPDLHSELNLSSLELGDSALYFCASSSTTTDTQYFGPGTRLTVL.

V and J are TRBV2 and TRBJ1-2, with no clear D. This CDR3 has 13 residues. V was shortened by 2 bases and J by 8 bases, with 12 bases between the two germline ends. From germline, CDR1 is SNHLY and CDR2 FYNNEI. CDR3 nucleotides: TGTGCCAGCAGTGAATTATCGGACTCCGGCTACACCTTC. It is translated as CASSELSDSGYTF.

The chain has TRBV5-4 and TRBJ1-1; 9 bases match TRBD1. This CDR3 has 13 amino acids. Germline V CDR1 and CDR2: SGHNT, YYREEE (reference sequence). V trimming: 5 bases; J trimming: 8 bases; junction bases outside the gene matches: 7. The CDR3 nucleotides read TGTGCCAGCAGACGAACAGGGGGCGAAGAAGCTTTCTTT. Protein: CASRRTGGEEAFF. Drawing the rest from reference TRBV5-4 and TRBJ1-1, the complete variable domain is ETGVTQSPTHLIKTRGQQVTLRCSSQSGHNTVSWYQQALGQGPQFIFQYYREEENGRGNFPPRFSGLQFPNYSSELNVNALELDDSALYLCASRRTGGEEAFFGQGTRLTVV.

CDR3 amino acids: CASSLNSGGAGEQYF. CDR3 DNA: TGCGCCAGCAGCCTGAACAGCGGGGGGGCCGGCGAGCAGTACTTC. The chain has TRBV4-1 and TRBJ2-7, with TRBD2 identical over 10 bases. Germline assignment: CDR1 MGHRA and CDR2 YSYEKL. The CDR3 length is 15 residues. Losses at the gene ends were 4 bases for V and 6 bases for J; bases not matched to a gene: 9.

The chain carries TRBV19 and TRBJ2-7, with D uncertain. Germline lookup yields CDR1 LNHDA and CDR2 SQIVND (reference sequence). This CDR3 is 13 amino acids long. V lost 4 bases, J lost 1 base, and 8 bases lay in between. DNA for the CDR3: TGTGCCAGTAGTACCATCGGGTCCTACGAGCAGTACTTC. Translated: CASSTIGSYEQYF.

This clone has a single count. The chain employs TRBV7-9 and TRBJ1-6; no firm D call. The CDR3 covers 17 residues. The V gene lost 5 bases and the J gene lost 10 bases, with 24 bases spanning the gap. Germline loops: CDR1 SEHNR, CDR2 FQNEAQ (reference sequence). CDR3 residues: CASSRNFDTKVGSPLHF. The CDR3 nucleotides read TGTGCCAGCAGCCGGAATTTTGACACAAAAGTGGGCTCACCCCTCCACTTT.

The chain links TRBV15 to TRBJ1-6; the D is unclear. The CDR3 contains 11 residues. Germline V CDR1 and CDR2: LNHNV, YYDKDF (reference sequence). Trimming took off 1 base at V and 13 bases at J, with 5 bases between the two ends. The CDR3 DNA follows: TGTGCCACCAGCAGAGGCGGGCCCCTCCACTTT. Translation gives CATSRGGPLHF.

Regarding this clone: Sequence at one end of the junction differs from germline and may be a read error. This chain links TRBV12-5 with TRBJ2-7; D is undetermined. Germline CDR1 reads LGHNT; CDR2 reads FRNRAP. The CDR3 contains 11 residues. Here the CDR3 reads CASGVSEELNF. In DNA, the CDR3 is TGTGCTAGTGGCGTAAGCGAGGAACTCAACTTC.

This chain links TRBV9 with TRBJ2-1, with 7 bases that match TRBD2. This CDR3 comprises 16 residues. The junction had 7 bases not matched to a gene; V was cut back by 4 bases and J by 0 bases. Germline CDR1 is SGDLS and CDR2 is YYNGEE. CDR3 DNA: TGTGCCAGCAGCCCTCTAGCGGATAGCTCCTACAATGAGCAGTTCTTC. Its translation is CASSPLADSSYNEQFF.